Sequencing of this TCR beta chain was carried out in a study of OX40 agonist ivuxolimab in advanced cancers. Study-level background: Those enrolled were roughly 80% male, with a mean age of about 60 years and ages from roughly 20 to 85.

The repertoire was sequenced with immunoSEQ multiplex PCR; TCRdb's copy has only in-frame clones and lacks some. The table records some 48,000 clones, around four fifths of them present only once. CDR1 is SQVTM and CDR2 is ANQGSEA in the germline V gene. CDR3 length: 18 amino acids. The ends lost 5 bases at V and 2 bases at J; junction bases unmatched: 19. This clone was seen a handful of times. Specimen: CD4+ or CD8+ T cells sorted from blood, collected in a trial of the OX40 agonist ivuxolimab. The chain employs TRBV29-1 and TRBJ2-3, with 7 bases identical to TRBD1. This TCR was sampled from an adult with an advanced solid tumor such as melanoma, head and neck, liver or kidney cancer. CDR3 sequence reads: CSVWPPVKPGQLTDTQYF. The DNA for the CDR3 is TGCAGCGTTTGGCCACCCGTTAAACCGGGACAGCTCACAGATACGCAGTATTTT.